Listed below are T cell receptor beta chains from one sample, sequenced in a study of Ad26.COV2.S vaccination and SARS-CoV-2 variants. Libraries were prepared by immunoSEQ multiplex PCR; TCRdb keeps only in-frame clonotypes and omits some of them. The data show fewer than 500,000 clones, about 93% seen once. The source material was peripheral blood, sampled in a trial of Ad26.COV2.S vaccine versus placebo. Receptor source: a person aged 18-60 years who received the Ad26.COV2.S COVID-19 vaccine or a placebo. CDR3s leave out the opening cysteine and the closing phenylalanine or tryptophan. Each record gives: V gene, CDR3 protein.

>TRBV7-8
ASSTRLAGGPNEQF
>TRBV5-4
ASSQRRNTGELF
>TRBV28
ASSFGGQGFEQF
>TRBV6-2/TRBV6-3
ASSSWADEQF
>TRBV3-1/TRBV3-2
ASSQRQKSNQPQH
>TRBV30
AWSLDVGSHEQY
>TRBV29-1
SVGTTTDTEAF
>TRBV27
ASSTGLNNEKLF
>TRBV18
ASSPSEENTEAF
>TRBV29-1
SGLQGMNTEAF
>TRBV5-6
ASSLGTAYGYT
>TRBV5-1
ATSDLASPGANVLT
>TRBV5-8
ASSFPETSYGIQPQH
>TRBV7-8
ASSSSLYSGNTIY
>TRBV28
ASRMDRGVYSNQPQH
>TRBV5-4
ASRSLNSSLH
>TRBV5-1
ASSLTGAENIQY
>TRBV7-9
ASSNLLWGRAGELF
>TRBV3-1/TRBV3-2
ASSQGQGPLH
>TRBV27
ASSLSRLGTEAF
>TRBV7-2
ASSLKRVLGEQY
>TRBV11-3
ASSLFSGNTIY
>TRBV11-2
ASTLSEGIEQF
>TRBV5-1
ASSPTSGRAVFEQY
>TRBV10-3
AISVGGAGNQPQH
>TRBV5-4
ASSLEPGGGQPQH
>TRBV29-1
SVAGQTNYGYT
>TRBV6-1
ASSEFGGYWAEAF
>TRBV25-1
ASSESVRGNYGYT
>TRBV14
ASSQTASNYGYT
>TRBV27
ASRGHSYNSPLH
>TRBV29-1
SVVTGSSYEQY
>TRBV6-5
ASSFEQGFYEQY
>TRBV11-2
ASSPISAQTYNEQF
>TRBV7-6
ASSLGPGESNQPQH
>TRBV19
ASSLQGLAGGSYNEQF
>TRBV29-1
SVGALVGSGEQY
>TRBV30
AWSRTNLEKLF
>TRBV20-1
SAYGSYEQY
>TRBV9
ASSSHPLEPNTGELF